This T cell receptor beta chain comes out of a study of shared clonotypes between healthy human individuals. Study results and caveats: Enrolling few donors narrowed the genetic and exposure-history diversity that was represented. A few donors shared approximately 5% of their naive CD4 clonotypes.

This clone occurred once. Its matching antigen is unknown. The CDR3 covers 16 residues. The V gene lost 1 base and the J gene lost 4 bases, with 13 bases spanning the gap. Germline V gene lookup returns CDR1 LNHDA and CDR2 SQIVND (reference sequence). The naive CD8 fraction comprised CD45RO-negative cells positively selected for CCR7 and excluded terminally differentiated effector memory CD45RA+ cells. Genomic DNA of each subset was evenly split across several immunoSEQ plates. Some clones are missing from TCRdb's copy, which holds only in-frame ones; the method was immunoSEQ multiplex PCR. The sample shows hundreds of thousands of clones, roughly 96% of them seen only once.

The sample comprised naive CD8+ T cells sorted from blood. The receptor was derived from a young woman in good health. The J gene is TRBJ2-2, the V gene TRBV19, with a weak D call TRBD1 (6 bases). CDR3 sequence reads: CASSIVNRVGTGELFF. The CDR3 nucleotides read TGTGCCAGTAGTATAGTAAACAGGGTGGGCACCGGGGAGCTGTTTTTT.